These 24 T cell receptor beta chains were sequenced from one sample in a study of blood T cell repertoires in COVID-19. The assay was immunoSEQ multiplex PCR, and TCRdb's table has in-frame clones only and misses some. The repertoire includes some 500,000 clones, 85% to 90% of them detected once, and less than 9% sits in the top ten. Source material: peripheral blood. The origin of the receptors is a woman between 50 and 59 years old with COVID-19, enrolled during active disease.

V is TRBV5-4 and J is TRBJ2-1, with 9 bases fitting TRBD2. Germline V gene lookup returns CDR1 SGHNT and CDR2 YYREEE (reference sequence). Unmatched junction bases numbered 7, after V lost 4 bases and J lost 5 bases. This CDR3 spans 15 amino acids. CDR3 amino acids: CASSRGGAWDNEQFF. The CDR3 nucleotides read TGTGCCAGCAGCCGCGGGGGGGCTTGGGACAATGAGCAGTTCTTC.

V gene TRBV30 combines with J gene TRBJ2-7; 11 positions agree with TRBD1. The J segment lost 1 base and the V segment lost 3 bases, leaving 2 bases of the junction unmatched. This CDR3 has 14 amino acids. Germline CDR1 and CDR2: GTSNPN and SVGIG (reference sequence). In DNA, the CDR3 is TGTGCCTGGAGCCGGGACAGGGGGTCCTACGAGCAGTACTTC. Protein: CAWSRDRGSYEQYF.

The chain joins TRBV10-3 to TRBJ1-1; D unresolved. This CDR3 contains 11 residues. The germline V and J ends were trimmed by 7 bases and 3 bases, with 6 bases remaining between them. Germline-derived CDR1 and CDR2 are ENHRY and SYGVKD. CDR3 nucleotides: TGTGCCATCATTACGGACACTGAAGCTTTCTTT. Translation gives CAIITDTEAFF.

V is TRBV12-5 and J is TRBJ2-3, with 7 bases aligning to TRBD2. CDR1 is LGHNT, CDR2 FRNRAP, per germline. The CDR3 length is 18 residues. The trim removed 3 bases at V and 5 bases at J, leaving 17 bases unmatched. The chain's CDR3 is CASGLGLADHPGGDTQYF. In DNA, the CDR3 is TGTGCTAGTGGTTTAGGGCTAGCGGACCATCCAGGAGGAGATACGCAGTATTTT.

Only a few counts were recorded for this clone. The V and J genes are TRBV5-3 and TRBJ1-3; D not resolved. TRBV5-3 is assigned to the ORF class and has an uncertain function. The length of the CDR3 is 16 residues. V lost 0 bases, J lost 4 bases, and 14 bases lay in between. CDR3 region: CARSLVPGVTGNTIYF. The CDR3, as DNA: TGTGCCAGAAGCTTGGTCCCCGGGGTGACGGGAAACACCATATATTTT.

The V call is TRBV21-1, the J call TRBJ2-1; TRBD1 was called by the table and not checked on the DNA. TRBV21-1 is a listed pseudogene. The length of the CDR3 is 21 residues. The DNA for the CDR3 is TGTGCCAGCAGCAAAAGGAAGGAGGACAGCAAACCCGAACGCTCCTACAATGAGCAGTTCTTC. This codes for CASSKRKEDSKPERSYNEQFF.

The rearrangement joins TRBV2 to TRBJ2-7; TRBD1 aligns across 7 bases. Trimming removed 4 bases from V and 2 bases from J; junction bases left unmatched: 2. The CDR3 consists of 13 residues. From germline, CDR1 is SNHLY and CDR2 FYNNEI. This CDR3 is CASSGRGTYEQYF. CDR3 coding DNA: TGTGCCAGCAGTGGCAGGGGGACCTACGAGCAGTACTTC.

This clone was detected only a few times. The CDR3 nucleotides are TGTGCCAGCAGCTCCATTCAGGGGGCCGGTCAGCCCCAGCATTTT. Its protein product is CASSSIQGAGQPQHF. The gene calls are TRBV11-2 and TRBJ1-5; 8 bases are shared with TRBD1. V dropped 4 bases and J dropped 6; count of bases not matched to a gene: 8. The CDR3 spans 15 residues. CDR1 and CDR2 (germline): SGHAT, FQNNGV.

This clone was observed a few times. The chain carries TRBV30 and TRBJ1-5; D remains ambiguous. V lost 5 bases to trimming and J lost 2 bases, with 13 bases between them. The CDR3 has 14 amino acids. The V gene's germline CDR1 is GTSNPN and CDR2 SVGIG (reference sequence). In nucleotides, the CDR3 is TGTGCCTGGGGATCACAGCCCGGCAATCAGCCCCAGCATTTT. Translated, it gives CAWGSQPGNQPQHF. The variable domain in full, with the rest retrieved from reference TRBV30 and TRBJ1-5, is SQTIHQWPATLVQPVGSPLSLECTVEGTSNPNLYWYRQAAGRGLQLLFYSVGIGQISSEVPQNLSASRPQDRQFILSSKKLLLSDSGFYLCAWGSQPGNQPQHFGDGTRLSIL.

J is TRBJ2-3 and V is TRBV6-5; D gene ambiguous. CDR1 MNHEY and CDR2 SVGAGI come from the germline V gene. The CDR3 has 12 residues. V was cut by 5 bases and J by 6 bases, with 9 bases left in between. The CDR3 DNA reads TGTGCCAGCAGTCCCCGACTTGATACGCAGTATTTT. Translated: CASSPRLDTQYF.

The rearrangement uses TRBV28 and TRBJ2-5, with 9 bases fitting TRBD1. With 2 bases clipped from V and 7 bases from J, the junction kept 11 bases outside the gene matches. Per germline, CDR1 MDHEN and CDR2 SYDVKM. The CDR3 sequence is 16 residues long. The CDR3 coding sequence is TGTGCCAGCAGTTTAGGGGGACAGGGAGGTTTGGGGACCCAGTACTTC. It is translated as CASSLGGQGGLGTQYF.

V usage is TRBV23-1 and J usage is TRBJ2-7; weak D call: TRBD1 (6 bases). TRBV23-1 is classed as an ORF, of uncertain function. CDR3 length equals 15 residues. The ends were cut back, 4 bases at V and 1 base at J, with 14 bases in the middle. The CDR3 nucleotides are TGCGCCAGCAGTCCATCTGGGGGCGGGTCCTACGAGCAGTACTTC. As protein: CASSPSGGGSYEQYF.

V gene TRBV6-5 combines with J gene TRBJ2-1; TRBD1 aligns across 9 bases. The junction had 9 bases not matched to a gene; V was cut back by 6 bases and J by 6 bases. Germline values: CDR1 MNHEY, CDR2 SVGAGI. This CDR3 is built from 15 residues. The CDR3 is CASRRTGTGSNEQFF. In nucleotides, the CDR3 is TGTGCCAGCAGGAGAACCGGGACAGGGTCCAATGAGCAGTTCTTC.

The chain recombines TRBV3-1 (or the pseudogene TRBV3-2) with TRBJ1-1; unclear D gene. Trimming stripped 5 bases from V and 5 bases from J, with 9 bases between. This CDR3 has 12 residues. Germline CDR1 reads LGHDT; CDR2 reads YNNKEL (reference sequence). CDR3 protein: CASSAKRTEAFF. The CDR3 DNA reads as TGTGCCAGCAGCGCGAAGAGGACTGAAGCTTTCTTT.

The chain joins TRBV6-5 to TRBJ2-3, with TRBD2 matching 9 bases. The CDR3 has 14 residues. The V segment lost 7 bases and the J segment 3 bases; nucleotides outside the gene matches: 5. Germline V lookup: CDR1 MNHEY, CDR2 SVGAGI. Here the CDR3 reads CASTTGLATDTQYF. The CDR3 bases are TGTGCCAGCACAACGGGACTAGCTACAGATACGCAGTATTTT.

This rearrangement joins TRBV5-6 to TRBJ1-4, with 9 nucleotides matching TRBD1. Germline assignment: CDR1 SGHDT and CDR2 YYEEEE. The CDR3 runs to 14 residues. V was pared by 3 bases and J by 7 bases, with 4 bases of the junction left unmatched. CDR3: CASSSGTGPEKLFF. The DNA of the CDR3 is TGTGCCAGCAGCTCCGGGACAGGGCCTGAAAAACTGTTTTTT.

The V call is TRBV5-1, the J call TRBJ2-7; the D gene is possibly TRBD1 (7 bases). The CDR3 extends over 14 amino acids. Germline assignment: CDR1 SGHRS and CDR2 YFSETQ. V shed 2 bases and J shed 2 bases, with 11 bases lying between them. This chain's CDR3 is CASSFDREAYEQYF. DNA for the CDR3: TGCGCCAGCAGCTTTGACAGGGAGGCCTACGAGCAGTACTTC.

V is TRBV21-1 and J is TRBJ2-7; TRBD1 is the table's D call and was not checked against the DNA. TRBV21-1 is a documented pseudogene. The CDR3 runs to 14 residues. DNA for the CDR3: TGTGCCAGCAGCCTCCGAACAGGACCCTACGAGCAGTACTTC. It codes for CASSLRTGPYEQYF.

J is TRBJ1-5 and V is TRBV6-1; D gene unclear. This CDR3 spans 17 amino acids. Germline V gene data show CDR1 as MNHNS and CDR2 as SASEGT. Trimming cost V 0 bases and J 1 base, with 13 bases left between them. CDR3 protein: CASSEARAGKSNQPQHF. The CDR3 nucleotides are TGTGCCAGCAGTGAAGCGAGAGCAGGCAAAAGCAATCAGCCCCAGCATTTT.

This clone showed up just once. The V and J genes are TRBV28 and TRBJ1-1; D is undetermined. Looked up from germline, CDR1 is MDHEN and CDR2 is SYDVKM. V was shortened by 2 bases and J by 3 bases, with 10 bases between the two germline ends. The CDR3 has 14 residues. CDR3 sequence reads: CASSLRTGDTEAFF. For the CDR3, the DNA is TGTGCCAGCAGTTTAAGAACCGGGGACACTGAAGCTTTCTTT.

CDR3: CASGESGGHTDTQYF. In DNA form, the CDR3 reads TGTGCCAGCGGGGAAAGCGGGGGGCACACAGATACGCAGTATTTT. The genes are TRBV28 and TRBJ2-3; 9 positions match TRBD2. The CDR3 spans 15 residues. Trimming removed 8 bases from V and 2 bases from J; junction bases left unmatched: 8. Per germline, CDR1 MDHEN and CDR2 SYDVKM.

V gene TRBV3-1 (or the pseudogene TRBV3-2) combines with J gene TRBJ1-2, with 7 bases matching TRBD1. Germline assignment: CDR1 LGHDT and CDR2 YNNKEL (reference sequence). Unmatched junction bases numbered 7, after V lost 4 bases and J lost 8 bases. The CDR3 covers 13 residues. CDR3 region: CASSRTGAEGYTF. The CDR3 bases are TGTGCCAGCAGCCGCACAGGGGCGGAGGGCTACACCTTC.

The chain carries TRBV7-6 and TRBJ2-7; 8 positions match TRBD1. The CDR3 totals 15 residues. The V gene's germline CDR1 is SGHVS and CDR2 FNYEAQ. Germline trimming cut 4 bases from V and 1 base from J; bases unmatched to any gene: 6. Here the CDR3 reads CASSSQGQASYEQYF. The CDR3 bases are TGTGCCAGCAGCTCCCAGGGACAGGCGTCCTACGAGCAGTACTTC.

This rearrangement joins TRBV6-5 to TRBJ2-7; TRBD2 matches 8 bases. The CDR3 consists of 14 residues. Trimming removed 7 bases from V and 2 bases from J; junction bases left unmatched: 7. The germline CDR1 and CDR2 sequences are MNHEY and SVGAGI. The CDR3 spells CASISGGSTYEQYF. CDR3 bases: TGTGCCAGCATCTCGGGGGGGTCAACCTACGAGCAGTACTTC.